A selection of T cell receptor beta chains follows, all from one sample in a study of blood T cell repertoires in COVID-19. The method was immunoSEQ multiplex PCR; TCRdb's version includes in-frame clones alone and lacks a portion of them. Of 250,000 to 400,000 clones listed, about 87% are singletons. Sequenced sample: peripheral blood. These receptors were collected from a woman in her 30s with COVID-19, enrolled during active disease. CDR3s include the opening cysteine and the closing phenylalanine or tryptophan. The D gene is left open where the match is weak. Some rows mark clone size as missing; the rest say once, few, many or name a class of expanded clone.

j_gene | abundance | d_gene | v_gene | CDR3nt | CDR3aa
TRBJ2-2 | few | TRBD2 | TRBV15 | TGTGCCACCAGCAGAGGTAGCGGGGGGCAAAACACCGGGGAGCTGTTTTTT | CATSRGSGGQNTGELFF
TRBJ2-7 | . | TRBD1 | TRBV7-9 | TGTGCCAGCAGCTGGGGGTTGGGACAGGGGACTTTCTCCTACGAGCAGTACTTC | CASSWGLGQGTFSYEQYF
TRBJ1-1 | . | . | TRBV11-2 | TGTGCCAGCAGCTTAGTCCGACAGGTGAACACTGAAGCTTTCTTT | CASSLVRQVNTEAFF
TRBJ1-2 | . | . | TRBV19 | TGTGCCAGTAGTATCGGGCAGGGTCGGTATGGCTACACCTTC | CASSIGQGRYGYTF
TRBJ1-1 | . | . | TRBV18 | TGTGCCAGCTCCACGGGGGAGAACACTGAAGCTTTCTTT | CASSTGENTEAFF
TRBJ1-6 | . | . | TRBV7-8 | TGTGCCAGCAGCCCCCGACGACGGGAGAGTGGCTCCTATAATTCACCCCTCCACTTT | CASSPRRRESGSYNSPLHF
TRBJ1-4 | . | . | TRBV10-1 | TGCGCCAGCAGTGAGAGGCCTTACAGGGTTAATAATGAAAAACTGTTTTTT | CASSERPYRVNNEKLFF
TRBJ2-2 | . | . | TRBV18 | TGTGCCAGCTCCCCCCAGATGTCCGGGGAGCTGTTTTTT | CASSPQMSGELFF
TRBJ2-4 | many | TRBD2 | TRBV6-4 | TGTGCCAGCAGTGACTCGACTAGCGGGGGGGCGGACATTCAGTACTTC | CASSDSTSGGADIQYF
TRBJ2-1 | . | TRBD2 | TRBV27 | TGTGCCAGCAGTTGGGGGGGCTCCTACAATGAGCAGTTCTTC | CASSWGGSYNEQFF
TRBJ1-3 | . | TRBD1 | TRBV19 | TGTGCCAGCCAGACCGACAGGGGCCCTGGAAACACCATATATTTT | CASQTDRGPGNTIYF
TRBJ2-4 | . | . | TRBV11-3 | TGTGCCAGCAGCTTACAGGGGTTAGACATTCAGTACTTC | CASSLQGLDIQYF
TRBJ1-6 | . | . | TRBV5-1 | TGCGCCAGCAGCTTGGCAGGTCGATCACCCCTCCACTTT | CASSLAGRSPLHF
TRBJ2-3 | once | . | TRBV4-1 | TGCGCCAGCAGCCAAGCGGGGGTTAGCACAGATACGCAGTATTTT | CASSQAGVSTDTQYF
TRBJ2-2 | once | TRBD2 | TRBV9 | TGTGCCAGCAGCCCCCCTTCGGCTAGCGGGGGGGCCGGGGAGCTGTTTTTT | CASSPPSASGGAGELFF
TRBJ2-7 | many | . | TRBV4-1 | TGCGCCAGCAGCCCTTCAGGGGAAGGCTCCTACGAGCAGTACTTC | CASSPSGEGSYEQYF
TRBJ1-4 | . | . | TRBV19 | TGTGCCAGTAGTAAGCCGGGACAAAGTAATGAAAAACTGTTTTTT | CASSKPGQSNEKLFF
TRBJ2-1 | . | TRBD2 | TRBV19 | TGTGCCAGTAAGCGGGGGCTAACCAGCTCCTACAATGAGCAGTTCTTC | CASKRGLTSSYNEQFF
TRBJ2-7 | . | . | TRBV5-6 | TGTGCCAGCAGCTTCGGGTCCTACGAGCAGTACTTC | CASSFGSYEQYF
TRBJ2-2 | . | TRBD1 | TRBV2 | TGTGCCAGCGGGACAGGGAACACCGGGGAGCTGTTTTTT | CASGTGNTGELFF
TRBJ2-5 | . | . | TRBV15 | TGTGCCACCAGCAGACAGCGCCCGGAGACCCAGTACTTC | CATSRQRPETQYF
TRBJ2-7 | few | . | TRBV11-2 | TGTGCCAGCAGCTTAGTAGGGGGGGGCGAGCAGTACTTC | CASSLVGGGEQYF
TRBJ2-1 | few | TRBD1 | TRBV6-1 | TGTGCCAGCAGTGACCCCCGACAGGGTTGGGCTGAGCAGTTCTTC | CASSDPRQGWAEQFF
TRBJ2-2 | . | TRBD2 | TRBV5-4 | TGTGCCAGCAGCCGTTCGCTAGCGGGGGGGCATAACGGGGAGCTGTTTTTT | CASSRSLAGGHNGELFF
TRBJ1-1 | . | TRBD1 | TRBV4-1 | TGCGCCAGCAGCTATGACAGGGCCTATGAAGCTTTCTTT | CASSYDRAYEAFF
TRBJ2-3 | . | TRBD2 | TRBV10-3 | TGTGCCATCAGTCCCGGGGGGGCCAAAGATACGCAGTATTTT | CAISPGGAKDTQYF
TRBJ2-7 | . | TRBD1 | TRBV5-1 | TGCGCCAGCAGCTTGCAGACAGGGGCCTACGAGCAGTACTTC | CASSLQTGAYEQYF
TRBJ1-2 | . | . | TRBV3-1/TRBV3-2 | TGTGCCAGCAGCCAAGATTTTGAGGGTGTTGGTGGCTACACCTTC | CASSQDFEGVGGYTF
TRBJ1-6 | few | . | TRBV6-5 | TGTGCCAGCAGAACAGAGAATCCACCCCTCCACTTT | CASRTENPPLHF
TRBJ2-3 | . | . | TRBV6-1 | TGTGCCAGCAGTGAAGGAGGGTCCCACACAGATACGCAGTATTTT | CASSEGGSHTDTQYF
TRBJ2-3 | many | . | TRBV6-5 | TGTGCCAGCAGTCCTAGCACAGATACGCAGTATTTT | CASSPSTDTQYF
TRBJ2-2 | . | . | TRBV14 | TGTGCCAGCAGCCCTAGACTGAGGAGCCTGACCGGGGAGCTGTTTTTT | CASSPRLRSLTGELFF
TRBJ1-2 | . | . | TRBV28 | TGTGCCAGCAGTCAACAGGGAGTTAACTATGGCTACACCTTC | CASSQQGVNYGYTF
TRBJ1-3 | . | . | TRBV19 | TGTGCCAGTAGTATATCCAGAACTGGAAACACCATATATTTT | CASSISRTGNTIYF
TRBJ1-1 | few | . | TRBV6-6 | TGTGCCAGCAGTTACCCTGACACTGAAGCTTTCTTT | CASSYPDTEAFF
TRBJ2-2 | . | . | TRBV5-6 | TGTGCCAGCAGCACCAGGGCGTGGAACACCGGGGAGCTGTTTTTT | CASSTRAWNTGELFF
TRBJ2-1 | . | . | TRBV18 | TGTGCCAGCTCACCGGAGGCGGGACGGTCCTCCTACAATGAGCAGTTCTTC | CASSPEAGRSSYNEQFF
TRBJ2-7 | . | . | TRBV28 | TGTGCCAGCAGTTTCCAGGGCTTTACCTTCTACGAGCAGTACTTC | CASSFQGFTFYEQYF
TRBJ1-4 | . | . | TRBV19 | TGTGCCAGTAGTTTGGGAGAGTTCAATGAAAAACTGTTTTTT | CASSLGEFNEKLFF
TRBJ2-2 | few | . | TRBV2 | TGTGCCAGCCGGGAATTACACGGAACCGGGGAGCTGTTTTTT | CASRELHGTGELFF
TRBJ1-5 | . | TRBD1 | TRBV4-1 | TGCGCCAGCAGCCCACGACAGGGCGGGCAGCCCCAGCATTTT | CASSPRQGGQPQHF
TRBJ1-1 | . | . | TRBV18 | TGTGCCAGCTCACCCGCATTCGGAGAGATGAACACTGAAGCTTTCTTT | CASSPAFGEMNTEAFF
TRBJ2-1 | . | . | TRBV5-1 | TGCGCCAGCAGCTTGTACCTTAGCTCCTACAATGAGCAGTTCTTC | CASSLYLSSYNEQFF
TRBJ2-7 | . | . | TRBV4-2 | TGTGCCAGCAGCCAGTTCACAGGGTCCTACGAGCAGTACTTC | CASSQFTGSYEQYF